The entry below gives a single T cell receptor (beta chain) sequence along with its context. Using immunoSEQ multiplex PCR, the repertoire was profiled, and TCRdb retains in-frame clones only, with some absent. The sample has over 130,000 clones, approximately 90% seen once. These data originate in a study of blood T cell repertoires in COVID-19. CDR1 SGHAT and CDR2 FQNNGV come from the germline V gene. V was clipped by 1 base and J by 7 bases; unmatched bases: 6. The CDR3 contains 14 residues. The source material was peripheral blood. The rearrangement links TRBV11-2 to TRBJ1-2; 7 positions match TRBD1. This clonotype originated in a human donor with COVID-19, enrolled during active disease. The donor label of this sample is uncertain. CDR3 DNA: TGTGCCAGCAGCTTAGTCGGCAGGGGGTTTGGCTACACCTTC. It encodes CASSLVGRGFGYTF. Complete variable domain (other parts from reference TRBV11-2 and TRBJ1-2): EAGVAQSPRYKIIEKRQSVAFWCNPISGHATLYWYQQILGQGPKLLIQFQNNGVVDDSQLPKDRFSAERLKGVDSTLKIQPAKLEDSAVYLCASSLVGRGFGYTFGSGTRLTVV.